A single sample gave rise to the 32 T cell receptor beta chains below, sequenced in a study of T cell responses to AZD1222 COVID-19 vaccine. Some clones are missing from TCRdb's copy, which holds only in-frame ones; the method was immunoSEQ multiplex PCR. The repertoire has 150,000 to 200,000 clones, 90% to 95% of them found once; the top ten carry over 1.5%. The sample consisted of peripheral blood, taken 28 days after the second AZD1222 dose. These TCRs come from an adult who received the AZD1222 COVID-19 vaccine.

The gene calls are TRBV7-9 and TRBJ1-4; TRBD1 matches at 7 bases. The trim removed 5 bases at V and 8 bases at J, leaving 8 bases unmatched. This CDR3 is 14 amino acids long. Per the germline V gene, CDR1 is SEHNR and CDR2 is FQNEAQ (reference sequence). The DNA for the CDR3 is TGTGCCAGCAGCCATACAGGGGCTTCCGAAAAACTGTTTTTT. Protein sequence: CASSHTGASEKLFF.

The chain combines TRBV30 with TRBJ2-5; D ambiguous. V was clipped by 1 base and J by 2 bases, with 5 bases between them. The CDR3 totals 12 residues. Germline-derived CDR1 and CDR2 are GTSNPN and SVGIG (reference sequence). The CDR3 loop reads CAWSGNQETQYF. DNA for the CDR3: TGTGCCTGGAGTGGCAATCAAGAGACCCAGTACTTC.

The chain joins TRBV7-2 to TRBJ1-3; 7 bases agree with TRBD1. V lost 4 bases to trimming and J lost 2 bases; unmatched junction nucleotides: 2. Germline CDR1 reads SGHTA; CDR2 reads FQGNSA. The CDR3 totals 14 residues. The CDR3 reads CASSSGQPGNTIYF. The CDR3 DNA reads as TGTGCCAGCAGCTCGGGACAGCCTGGAAACACCATATATTTT. Full variable domain (remainder filled in from reference TRBV7-2 and TRBJ1-3): GAGVSQSPSNKVTEKGKDVELRCDPISGHTALYWYRQSLGQGLEFLIYFQGNSAPDKSGLPSDRFSAERTGGSVSTLTIQRTQQEDSAVYLCASSSGQPGNTIYFGEGSWLTVV.

The chain combines TRBV19 with TRBJ1-5; a possible D gene is TRBD1 (5 bases). This CDR3 has 13 residues. Per germline, CDR1 LNHDA and CDR2 SQIVND (reference sequence). The ends were cut back, 5 bases at V and 4 bases at J, with 9 bases in the middle. The CDR3 region is CASSVAGNQPQHF. For the CDR3, the DNA is TGTGCCAGTAGTGTGGCAGGGAATCAGCCCCAGCATTTT.

The V and J genes are TRBV10-2 and TRBJ2-2, with no clear D. The V gene's germline CDR1 is WSHSY and CDR2 SAAADI. The CDR3 has 16 residues. V was pared by 3 bases and J by 7 bases, with 18 bases between. CDR3 nucleotide sequence: TGCGCCAGCAGTGATTCTCGACATTACGCGGTCGGGGAGCTGTTTTTT. Translation: CASSDSRHYAVGELFF.

The chain uses TRBV28 and TRBJ2-7; 9 bases are shared with TRBD2. The J segment lost 3 bases and the V segment lost 3 bases, leaving 3 bases of the junction unmatched. Germline CDR1 and CDR2: MDHEN and SYDVKM. The CDR3 length is 14 residues. The CDR3 sequence is CASSFKTSGYEQYF. The CDR3 nucleotides are TGTGCCAGCAGTTTCAAGACTAGCGGCTACGAGCAGTACTTC.

The chain recombines TRBV5-5 with TRBJ2-1; 7 bases fit TRBD1. V was clipped by 1 base and J by 2 bases; unmatched bases: 6. The CDR3 contains 16 residues. CDR1 and CDR2 from the germline V gene are SGHKS and YYEKEE (reference sequence). Here the CDR3 DNA reads TGTGCCAGCAGCTTGACAGGGGTGACTGCCTACAATGAGCAGTTCTTC. Its protein product is CASSLTGVTAYNEQFF.

The J gene is TRBJ2-3, the V gene TRBV16; 9 bases are shared with TRBD1. The CDR3 length is 15 residues. The V gene end was trimmed by 1 base and the J gene end by 8 bases; junction bases not matched to a gene: 7. Germline V lookup: CDR1 KGHSY, CDR2 FQNENV. The CDR3 sequence: CASSQFLGQGLTQYF. The CDR3 nucleotides are TGTGCCAGCAGCCAATTTCTGGGACAGGGCCTTACGCAGTATTTT.

This clone was counted a single time. The chain joins TRBV5-5 to TRBJ1-5, with D possibly matching TRBD1 (5 bases). Germline-derived CDR1 and CDR2 are SGHKS and YYEKEE (reference sequence). V was shortened by 2 bases and J by 0 bases, with 9 bases between the two germline ends. The CDR3 extends over 15 amino acids. The CDR3 region has the DNA TGTGCCAGCAGCTTTTCGGGGGGTAGCAATCAGCCCCAGCATTTT. This translates into CASSFSGGSNQPQHF.

This chain uses TRBV5-5 with TRBJ2-6, with TRBD2 matching over 9 bases. CDR1 and CDR2 from the germline V gene are SGHKS and YYEKEE (reference sequence). The V and J ends lost 4 bases and 4 bases, in that order; junction bases with no gene match: 9. The CDR3 sequence is 17 residues long. In DNA, the CDR3 is TGTGCCAGCAGCCCCAGGCTAGCGGGATCCGGGGCCAACGTCCTGACTTTC. This sequence encodes CASSPRLAGSGANVLTF.

The rearrangement links TRBV6-2 or TRBV6-3 to TRBJ2-1; TRBD1 or TRBD2 may be the D gene (5 bases each). The CDR3 sequence is 14 residues long. V was cut by 5 bases and J by 8 bases, with 16 bases left in between. Germline V lookup: CDR1 MNHEY, CDR2 SVGEGT. CDR3: CASSHTGADDEQFF. CDR3 in DNA: TGTGCCAGCAGTCACACCGGGGCTGACGATGAGCAGTTCTTC.

V is TRBV6-5 and J is TRBJ2-1, with 10 bases aligning to TRBD2. With 6 bases clipped from V and 3 bases from J, the junction kept 5 bases outside the gene matches. The length of the CDR3 is 15 residues. Looked up from germline, CDR1 is MNHEY and CDR2 is SVGAGI. CDR3 DNA: TGTGCCAGCAGGCTAGCGGGAGTTGGCTACAATGAGCAGTTCTTC. This gives the protein CASRLAGVGYNEQFF.

This rearrangement joins TRBV29-1 to TRBJ2-4; D remains ambiguous. V lost 3 bases and J 5 bases, leaving 8 bases between the germline ends. Germline loops: CDR1 SQVTM, CDR2 ANQGSEA. This CDR3 has 12 amino acids. DNA for the CDR3: TGCAGCGTTGATTGGGAAGAAAACATTCAGTACTTC. Translation gives CSVDWEENIQYF.

This clone was seen a single time. The V gene is TRBV5-4, the J gene TRBJ2-5; 16 positions agree with TRBD2. CDR1 is SGHNT, CDR2 YYREEE, per germline (reference sequence). The CDR3 contains 17 residues. V gave up 5 bases and J gave up 4 bases; unmatched junction bases: 8. CDR3 nucleotide sequence: TGTGCCAGCAGTAACACCGGGACTAGCGGGAGGGTAGAGACCCAGTACTTC. Its translation is CASSNTGTSGRVETQYF. The full variable domain, rest sourced from reference TRBV5-4 and TRBJ2-5, is ETGVTQSPTHLIKTRGQQVTLRCSSQSGHNTVSWYQQALGQGPQFIFQYYREEENGRGNFPPRFSGLQFPNYSSELNVNALELDDSALYLCASSNTGTSGRVETQYFGPGTRLLVL.

The chain combines TRBV6-5 with TRBJ2-7, with D possibly being TRBD1 (7 bases). CDR1 is MNHEY, CDR2 SVGAGI, per germline. The V gene lost 6 bases and the J gene lost 2 bases, with 14 bases spanning the gap. This CDR3 spans 14 amino acids. The CDR3, as DNA: TGTGCCAGCAGGAGACAGGGAGGCGCCTACGAGCAGTACTTC. Translating it yields CASRRQGGAYEQYF.

This chain connects TRBV27 to TRBJ2-3; D may be TRBD2 (6 bases). Per the germline V gene, CDR1 is MNHEY and CDR2 is SMNVEV (reference sequence). Trimming shortened V by 6 bases and J by 0 bases, and 10 bases separated the two germline ends. The CDR3 has 14 residues. The chain's CDR3 is CASSAGPSTDTQYF. The CDR3, as DNA: TGTGCCAGCAGCGCGGGACCCAGCACAGATACGCAGTATTTT.

The rearrangement joins TRBV9 to TRBJ1-6; perhaps TRBD1 as D (5 bases). V was shortened by 0 bases and J by 9 bases, with 16 bases between the two germline ends. The V gene's germline CDR1 is SGDLS and CDR2 YYNGEE. The CDR3 has 16 residues. The CDR3 DNA sequence: TGTGCCAGCAGCGTAGAGTCAACTCTAAGGGGTTCACCCCTCCACTTT. This encodes CASSVESTLRGSPLHF.

This rearrangement joins TRBV6-1 to TRBJ2-7; D is possibly TRBD1 or TRBD2 (5 bases each). Between the trimmed V and J ends, which lost 2 bases and 7 bases, there was a span of 15 bases. The CDR3 loop spans 14 amino acids. The V gene's germline CDR1 is MNHNS and CDR2 SASEGT. The CDR3 is CASSELQARGEQYF. CDR3 sequence (DNA): TGTGCCAGCAGTGAATTACAGGCCCGAGGGGAGCAGTACTTC.

The V and J genes are TRBV29-1 and TRBJ2-1; 16 positions match TRBD2. Germline CDR1 and CDR2: SQVTM and ANQGSEA. Unmatched junction bases numbered 8, after V lost 1 base and J lost 8 bases. The CDR3 contains 17 residues. CDR3 in DNA: TGCAGCGTTGAAGCACAGGGACTAGCGGGAGGGGGGTATGAGCAGTTCTTC. Protein sequence: CSVEAQGLAGGGYEQFF.

This chain uses TRBV11-2 with TRBJ2-1, with D uncertain. The CDR3 sequence is 13 residues long. With 1 base removed from V and 8 bases from J, the gap between germline ends came to 9 bases. Germline CDR1 reads SGHAT; CDR2 reads FQNNGV. The CDR3 loop is CASSLGQHYEQFF. The CDR3 bases are TGTGCCAGCAGCTTAGGTCAGCACTATGAGCAGTTCTTC.

V gene TRBV11-2 combines with J gene TRBJ2-1; D gene unclear. V lost 1 base and J lost 2, with 9 bases in between. The CDR3 length is 15 residues. Germline CDR1 SGHAT, CDR2 FQNNGV. The CDR3 coding sequence is TGTGCCAGCAGCTTAGTGAGCTTACCCTACAATGAGCAGTTCTTC. This codes for CASSLVSLPYNEQFF.

This chain links TRBV14 with TRBJ1-1; D might be TRBD1 (5 bases). CDR3 length: 15 amino acids. CDR1 is SGHDN, CDR2 FVKESK, per germline. Trimming pared 0 bases from V and 1 base from J, leaving 9 bases between. CDR3 in amino acids: CASSQDGATNTEAFF. CDR3 sequence (DNA): TGTGCCAGCAGCCAAGATGGGGCCACGAACACTGAAGCTTTCTTT.

The chain joins TRBV25-1 to TRBJ2-2; D gene uncertain. This CDR3 is built from 15 residues. Trimming shortened V by 3 bases and J by 1 base, and 9 bases separated the two germline ends. Germline CDR1 is MGHDK and CDR2 is SYGVNS. CDR3 region: CASSELGQNTGELFF. The CDR3 DNA sequence: TGTGCCAGCAGTGAGTTAGGCCAGAACACCGGGGAGCTGTTTTTT.

This chain uses TRBV9 with TRBJ2-7, with D unresolved. The ends were cut back, 0 bases at V and 7 bases at J, with 14 bases in the middle. CDR3 length: 14 amino acids. The germline V gene has CDR1 SGDLS and CDR2 YYNGEE. CDR3 sequence (DNA): TGTGCCAGCAGCGTAGGACCTAACGTTATAGAGCAGTACTTC. It translates to CASSVGPNVIEQYF.

In nucleotides, the CDR3 is TGTGCCAGCAGCTTAGGTATTGGGACCTACGAGCAGTACTTC. Protein: CASSLGIGTYEQYF. The chain recombines TRBV7-9 with TRBJ2-7; no reliable D call. This CDR3 has 14 amino acids. V was trimmed by 1 base and J by 2 bases, leaving 9 bases between them. CDR1 is SEHNR, CDR2 FQNEAQ, per germline (reference sequence).

The rearrangement uses TRBV25-1 and TRBJ2-3; no clear D. V lost 5 bases and J 4 bases, leaving 13 bases between the germline ends. CDR1 is MGHDK and CDR2 is SYGVNS in the germline V gene. The CDR3 spans 14 residues. The CDR3 DNA reads as TGTGCCAGCAGTCCTTTGCGGCGGTCAGATACGCAGTATTTT. It codes for CASSPLRRSDTQYF.

This chain connects TRBV11-2 to TRBJ2-1; 11 nucleotides line up with TRBD2. The CDR3 covers 16 residues. The germline gives CDR1 SGHAT, CDR2 FQNNGV. The trim removed 5 bases at V and 4 bases at J, leaving 7 bases unmatched. Written as DNA, the CDR3 is TGTGCCAGCAGCCCCGATCTAGCGGGGGGTTACAATGAGCAGTTCTTC. It yields the protein CASSPDLAGGYNEQFF.

CDR3 amino acids: CATSDGLGRVTEAFF. In DNA form, the CDR3 reads TGTGCCACCAGTGATGGTCTGGGGAGGGTCACTGAAGCTTTCTTT. The rearrangement joins TRBV24-1 to TRBJ1-1, with D unclear. Germline values: CDR1 KGHDR, CDR2 SFDVKD. There are 15 residues in the CDR3. V was shortened by 3 bases and J by 4 bases, with 14 bases between the two germline ends.

The rearrangement joins TRBV6-2 or TRBV6-3 to TRBJ1-2; D is unresolved. Trimming took 2 bases from V and 5 from J, leaving 12 bases between them. The CDR3 spans 14 residues. The germline V gene has CDR1 MNHEY and CDR2 SVGEGT. The CDR3 spells CASSYAVAPYGYTF. CDR3 DNA: TGTGCCAGCAGTTACGCGGTGGCTCCATATGGCTACACCTTC.

The CDR3 loop reads CASSSWGSGADTQYF. DNA of the CDR3: TGTGCCAGCAGCTCGTGGGGTAGCGGGGCAGATACGCAGTATTTT. This rearrangement joins TRBV7-3 to TRBJ2-3, with 8 bases lining up with TRBD2. This CDR3 comprises 15 residues. V trimming: 4 bases; J trimming: 4 bases; junction bases outside the gene matches: 7. Germline V CDR1 and CDR2: SGHTA, FQGTGA. Drawing the rest from reference TRBV7-3 and TRBJ2-3, the complete variable domain is GAGVSQTPSNKVTEKGKYVELRCDPISGHTALYWYRQSLGQGPEFLIYFQGTGAADDSGLPNDRFFAVRPEGSVSTLKIQRTERGDSAVYLCASSSWGSGADTQYFGPGTRLTVL.

V and J are TRBV14 and TRBJ2-7; D is unresolved. The V end lost 1 base, the J end lost 7 bases, and 17 bases lay between the germline ends. From germline, CDR1 is SGHDN and CDR2 FVKESK. This CDR3 region has 15 residues. Written as DNA, the CDR3 is TGTGCCAGCAGCCAAGGAATCGGGCCTCGGAGAGAGCAGTACTTC. It encodes CASSQGIGPRREQYF. Full variable domain (missing parts from reference TRBV14 and TRBJ2-7): EAGVTQFPSHSVIEKGQTVTLRCDPISGHDNLYWYRRVMGKEIKFLLHFVKESKQDESGMPNNRFLAERTGGTYSTLKVQPAELEDSGVYFCASSQGIGPRREQYFGPGTRLTVT.

The chain joins TRBV21-1 to TRBJ1-1. TRBV21-1 is labeled a pseudogene. This CDR3 contains 13 residues. The CDR3 sequence is CASSKGSRSEAFF. The CDR3 nucleotides are TGTGCCAGCAGCAAGGGCAGCAGGAGTGAAGCTTTCTTT.